The next 24 T cell receptor beta chains were all read from a single sample in a study of blood T cell repertoires in COVID-19. Assay used: immunoSEQ multiplex PCR; TCRdb lists only in-frame clones, some missing. The repertoire holds some 180,000 clones, with 90% as singletons. Sample: peripheral blood. These receptors were taken from a man aged 50 to 59 with acute or convalescent COVID-19.

The chain has TRBV19 and TRBJ2-7; the D gene is possibly TRBD1 (6 bases). From germline, CDR1 is LNHDA and CDR2 SQIVND (reference sequence). V was shortened by 7 bases and J by 6 bases, with 10 bases between the two germline ends. The CDR3 covers 11 residues. The CDR3 spells CASTAGAEQYF. In DNA, the CDR3 is TGTGCCAGTACCGCAGGGGCCGAGCAGTACTTC.

This rearrangement joins TRBV7-3 to TRBJ1-3; D is perhaps TRBD1 (5 bases). The germline V and J ends were trimmed by 8 bases and 4 bases, with 9 bases remaining between them. This CDR3 spans 12 amino acids. Germline assignment: CDR1 SGHTA and CDR2 FQGTGA. Written as DNA, the CDR3 is TGTGCCAGCGGCGCAGGGGGAAACACCATATATTTT. Protein: CASGAGGNTIYF. The complete variable domain, with remaining parts taken from reference TRBV7-3 and TRBJ1-3, reads GAGVSQTPSNKVTEKGKYVELRCDPISGHTALYWYRQSLGQGPEFLIYFQGTGAADDSGLPNDRFFAVRPEGSVSTLKIQRTERGDSAVYLCASGAGGNTIYFGEGSWLTVV.

The chain joins TRBV5-6 to TRBJ1-3, with D possibly being TRBD1 (6 bases). This CDR3 is built from 14 residues. The V gene lost 2 bases and the J gene lost 6 bases, with 12 bases spanning the gap. The germline gives CDR1 SGHDT, CDR2 YYEEEE. The CDR3 nucleotides read TGTGCCAGCAGCTTTAGGGGGACGCCAAACACCATATATTTT. Translating it yields CASSFRGTPNTIYF.

This rearrangement joins TRBV7-6 to TRBJ2-1; TRBD2 is a possible D gene (6 bases). The CDR3 is 16 residues long. Germline V gives CDR1 SGHVS, CDR2 FNYEAQ. With 0 bases removed from V and 6 bases from J, the gap between germline ends came to 15 bases. The DNA of the CDR3 is TGTGCCAGCAGCTTAGCTGATTTCCGGGACTCCAATGAGCAGTTCTTC. Protein sequence: CASSLADFRDSNEQFF.

V usage is TRBV6-5 and J usage is TRBJ1-1; no clear D. CDR3 length: 13 residues. The V end was cut by 6 bases, the J end by 0 bases, with 8 bases between. Germline CDR1 is MNHEY and CDR2 is SVGAGI. CDR3 protein: CASRNYMNTEAFF. CDR3 coding DNA: TGTGCCAGCAGAAATTACATGAACACTGAAGCTTTCTTT.

The rearrangement links TRBV9 to TRBJ2-5; 7 bases line up with TRBD1. Germline V gene lookup returns CDR1 SGDLS and CDR2 YYNGEE. V shed 4 bases, J shed 2 bases, and the junction held 5 bases outside the gene matches. The CDR3 has 14 residues. The CDR3 is CASSLGTEQETQYF. CDR3 DNA sequence: TGTGCCAGCAGCCTGGGGACAGAACAAGAGACCCAGTACTTC.

The chain has TRBV4-1 and TRBJ2-1; 11 nucleotides match TRBD2. Germline trimming cut 2 bases from V and 4 bases from J; bases unmatched to any gene: 13. The CDR3 consists of 19 residues. Per the germline V gene, CDR1 is MGHRA and CDR2 is YSYEKL. This CDR3 is CASSQRGTIGTSGYNEQFF. The CDR3 DNA is TGCGCCAGCAGCCAAAGGGGGACTATTGGGACTAGCGGATACAATGAGCAGTTCTTC.

J is TRBJ2-7 and V is TRBV28; maybe TRBD1 (6 bases). This CDR3 contains 14 residues. CDR1 is MDHEN, CDR2 SYDVKM, per germline. V was cut by 6 bases and J by 2 bases, with 14 bases left in between. CDR3 residues: CASSPRTEAYEQYV. CDR3 coding DNA: TGTGCCAGCAGCCCTCGGACAGAGGCCTACGAGCAGTACGTC.

This chain connects TRBV5-1 to TRBJ1-4, with a possible D match to TRBD1 (6 bases). Trimming cost V 4 bases and J 7 bases, with 14 bases left between them. This CDR3 comprises 14 residues. Per germline, CDR1 SGHRS and CDR2 YFSETQ. CDR3 bases: TGCGCCAGCAGCCGCGTGGGGGCTGGTGAAAAACTGTTTTTT. It specifies CASSRVGAGEKLFF. Full variable domain (missing parts from reference TRBV5-1 and TRBJ1-4): KAGVTQTPRYLIKTRGQQVTLSCSPISGHRSVSWYQQTPGQGLQFLFEYFSETQRNKGNFPGRFSGRQFSNSRSEMNVSTLELGDSALYLCASSRVGAGEKLFFGSGTQLSVL.

This clone was detected only once. This chain uses TRBV27 with TRBJ2-1, with TRBD2 identical over 15 bases. CDR1 MNHEY and CDR2 SMNVEV come from the germline V gene (reference sequence). The V and J ends lost 7 bases and 10 bases, in that order; junction bases with no gene match: 14. This CDR3 region has 17 residues. CDR3 bases: TGTGCCAGCAAGGGGACTAGCGGGGGGTTTACCCCTGGGGAGCAGTTCTTC. Amino acid sequence: CASKGTSGGFTPGEQFF.

The J gene is TRBJ2-1, the V gene TRBV19; D is unresolved. The V and J ends lost 2 bases and 2 bases respectively, with 16 bases between them. The CDR3 length is 17 residues. Germline CDR1 LNHDA, CDR2 SQIVND (reference sequence). CDR3: CASSIRSIDATYNEQFF. The CDR3 coding sequence is TGTGCCAGTAGTATAAGGAGTATAGACGCAACCTACAATGAGCAGTTCTTC.

The rearrangement joins TRBV27 to TRBJ1-1, with 8 bases matching TRBD1. With V trimmed by 0 bases and J by 2 bases, 5 bases remained unmatched. The CDR3 spans 16 residues. Germline V gene sequence: CDR1 MNHEY, CDR2 SMNVEV (reference sequence). This chain's CDR3 is CASSLSPGGLNTEAFF. CDR3 nucleotide sequence: TGTGCCAGCAGTTTATCACCAGGGGGCCTTAACACTGAAGCTTTCTTT.

The chain links TRBV9 to TRBJ2-3; 8 bases line up with TRBD1. The V gene's germline CDR1 is SGDLS and CDR2 YYNGEE. The CDR3 extends over 16 amino acids. Trimming cost V 6 bases and J 5 bases; bases outside gene matches: 14. The CDR3 loop is CASTPRQGALGDTQYF. In DNA form, the CDR3 reads TGTGCCAGCACCCCCCGCCAGGGGGCGTTGGGAGATACGCAGTATTTT.

The rearrangement joins TRBV27 to TRBJ2-7, with 9 bases matching TRBD1. V was clipped by 8 bases and J by 1 base; unmatched bases: 6. Germline V CDR1 and CDR2: MNHEY, SMNVEV (reference sequence). The CDR3 covers 14 residues. The CDR3 loop is CASRRTGVSYEQYF. The CDR3, as DNA: TGTGCCAGCCGCCGGACAGGGGTTTCCTACGAGCAGTACTTC.

The V gene is TRBV3-1 (or the pseudogene TRBV3-2), the J gene TRBJ2-1; D is undetermined. CDR3 length equals 13 residues. CDR1 LGHDT and CDR2 YNNKEL come from the germline V gene (reference sequence). V dropped 1 base and J dropped 5 bases, with 6 bases sitting between them. CDR3 residues: CASSQVPNNEQFF. The CDR3 DNA reads as TGTGCCAGCAGCCAAGTCCCTAACAATGAGCAGTTCTTC.

J is TRBJ1-2 and V is TRBV9; maybe TRBD1 (6 bases). The CDR3 is 15 residues long. Trimming removed 4 bases at V and 4 bases at J, with 17 bases between. CDR1 and CDR2 (germline): SGDLS, YYNGEE. DNA of the CDR3: TGTGCCAGCAGCAAAAACAGGGCCCCGGGCTATGGCTACACCTTC. Translated: CASSKNRAPGYGYTF.

The CDR3 loop reads CASSVSKRGAADTQYF. The CDR3 coding sequence is TGTGCCAGCAGTGTTTCCAAGCGGGGGGCTGCAGATACGCAGTATTTT. The rearrangement uses TRBV2 and TRBJ2-3, with 9 bases identical to TRBD2. The CDR3 runs to 16 residues. With 4 bases clipped from V and 4 bases from J, the junction kept 9 bases outside the gene matches. The germline V gene has CDR1 SNHLY and CDR2 FYNNEI. Full variable domain (missing parts from reference TRBV2 and TRBJ2-3): EPEVTQTPSHQVTQMGQEVILRCVPISNHLYFYWYRQILGQKVEFLVSFYNNEISEKSEIFDDQFSVERPDGSNFTLKIRSTKLEDSAMYFCASSVSKRGAADTQYFGPGTRLTVL.

The V and J genes are TRBV7-2 and TRBJ1-2, with D possibly matching TRBD1 (6 bases). The germline CDR1 and CDR2 sequences are SGHTA and FQGNSA. V lost 5 bases and J lost 4, with 23 bases in between. This CDR3 is 17 amino acids long. This CDR3 reads CASSPTQAGGVVYGYTF. DNA for the CDR3: TGTGCCAGCAGCCCCACGCAGGCGGGGGGCGTTGTCTATGGCTACACCTTC.

This chain connects TRBV3-1 (or the pseudogene TRBV3-2) to TRBJ2-3; 8 positions match TRBD2. The CDR3 length is 15 residues. Germline CDR1 and CDR2: LGHDT and YNNKEL (reference sequence). V gave up 4 bases and J gave up 0 bases; unmatched junction bases: 3. CDR3 protein: CASSPGLASTDTQYF. DNA for the CDR3: TGTGCCAGCAGCCCCGGACTAGCTAGCACAGATACGCAGTATTTT.

The V gene is TRBV2, the J gene TRBJ2-2; tentatively, D is TRBD2 (5 bases). V dropped 6 bases and J dropped 3 bases, with 17 bases sitting between them. The CDR3 covers 16 residues. CDR1 and CDR2 (germline): SNHLY, FYNNEI. Here the CDR3 reads CASSAGPTPDTGELFF. The CDR3 region has the DNA TGTGCCAGCAGCGCGGGCCCTACTCCGGACACCGGGGAGCTGTTTTTT.

This clone was recorded only once. V gene TRBV9 combines with J gene TRBJ2-3; 9 nucleotides align to TRBD2. The germline V gene has CDR1 SGDLS and CDR2 YYNGEE. The CDR3 sequence is 15 residues long. The V and J ends lost 0 bases and 5 bases, in that order; junction bases with no gene match: 4. The CDR3 region is CASSVVAGEGDTQYF. The CDR3 coding sequence is TGTGCCAGCAGCGTAGTAGCGGGAGAGGGAGATACGCAGTATTTT. The whole variable domain, filled in from reference TRBV9 and TRBJ2-3, reads DSGVTQTPKHLITATGQRVTLRCSPRSGDLSVYWYQQSLDQGLQFLIQYYNGEERAKGNILERFSAQQFPDLHSELNLSSLELGDSALYFCASSVVAGEGDTQYFGPGTRLTVL.

This rearrangement joins TRBV5-8 to TRBJ1-1; D is possibly TRBD1 (6 bases). CDR1 and CDR2 from the germline V gene are SGHTS and YDEGEE. The CDR3 consists of 14 residues. Trimming stripped 4 bases from V and 0 bases from J, with 10 bases between. The CDR3, as DNA: TGTGCCAGCAGCCCGGGACAAATGAACACTGAAGCTTTCTTT. Protein: CASSPGQMNTEAFF.

V gene TRBV30 combines with J gene TRBJ1-5, with D unresolved. Germline assignment: CDR1 GTSNPN and CDR2 SVGIG (reference sequence). V dropped 4 bases and J dropped 2 bases, with 9 bases sitting between them. This CDR3 has 13 amino acids. The CDR3 reads CAWNSRGNQPQHF. Written as DNA, the CDR3 is TGTGCCTGGAATAGTCGGGGCAATCAGCCCCAGCATTTT.

V gene TRBV27 combines with J gene TRBJ1-2; D may be TRBD1 (5 bases). V was cut by 2 bases and J by 7 bases, with 11 bases left in between. This CDR3 has 13 amino acids. Germline V CDR1 and CDR2: MNHEY, SMNVEV (reference sequence). CDR3 bases: TGTGCCAGCAGTTTAGCCGGGGGATCTGGCTACACCTTC. Translating it yields CASSLAGGSGYTF.